A selection of T cell receptor beta chains follows, all from one sample in a study of OX40 agonist ivuxolimab in advanced cancers. Generated by immunoSEQ multiplex PCR, the TCRdb table keeps only in-frame clones and is missing some. The sample includes about 69,000 clones, roughly 90% of them seen just once. Sequenced material: CD4+ or CD8+ T cells sorted from blood, taken in a trial of the OX40 agonist ivuxolimab. The receptors derive from an adult with an advanced solid tumor such as melanoma, head and neck, liver or kidney cancer. Each CDR3 is given without its conserved first and last residue. The order of the fields is CDR3 protein, V gene, J gene.

ASSPGGTGVFETQY	TRBV25-1	TRBJ2-5
ASSQFGGANTGELF	TRBV16	TRBJ2-2
AISSLAGTSYEQY	TRBV6-1	TRBJ2-7
ASSGGREQY	TRBV19	TRBJ2-7
ASSETSGSGTQY	TRBV9	TRBJ2-5
ASSPGQGRDTQY	TRBV7-9	TRBJ2-3
ASSLGGTGDGRELF	TRBV7-2	TRBJ2-2
ASSLRGAGDSDTQY	TRBV7-2	TRBJ2-3
ASSLIGAGLAGDTQY	TRBV7-3	TRBJ2-3
ASSWDRGETQY	TRBV5-8	TRBJ2-5
ASSSTGTVNYEQY	TRBV28	TRBJ2-7
ASSQYDRDPAGELF	TRBV4-1	TRBJ2-2
ASNRLGDRYYEQY	TRBV6-4	TRBJ2-7
AWSNRAYEQY	TRBV30	TRBJ2-7
ASSPGGDTQY	TRBV11-2	TRBJ2-3
ASRLTGTGAYEQY	TRBV11-3	TRBJ2-7
ASSMGYDQETQY	TRBV19	TRBJ2-5
ASSYPLVHEQY	TRBV28	TRBJ2-7
ASSIDPEKYEQY	TRBV19	TRBJ2-7
ASSRGGRSYNEQF	TRBV5-1	TRBJ2-1
ASSPFRSTLDTQY	TRBV18	TRBJ2-3
ASSRDRAFREQY	TRBV11-3	NA
ASTYTGELF	TRBV7-9	TRBJ2-2
AWSDAEETQY	TRBV30	TRBJ2-5
ASSSSRLANEKLF	TRBV18	TRBJ1-4
ASSSGRQRAGGMNTGELF	TRBV7-6	TRBJ2-2
ASSYSGGSSYNEQF	TRBV6-5	TRBJ2-1
ASSESLGNNEQF	TRBV10-1	TRBJ2-1
ASGAMGETQPQH	TRBV7-9	TRBJ1-5
ASSPLGIGAYNEQF	TRBV18	TRBJ2-1